This T cell receptor (beta chain) was sequenced for a study of blood T cell repertoires in COVID-19. Germline lookup yields CDR1 LNHDA and CDR2 SQIVND (reference sequence). With V trimmed by 7 bases and J by 0 bases, 6 bases remained unmatched. The CDR3 spans 15 residues. As originally analysed: Amplification with reference gene primers provided the estimates of nucleated cell counts. Measured with immunoSEQ multiplex PCR; TCRdb has only the in-frame clones, and not every one. D and trimming were read from the DNA, whereas the V and J calls and clone size are those reported in that table. In the table there are 65,000 to 85,000 clones, approximately 80% of which are singletons.

Sequencing used peripheral blood. The clonotype comes from a woman aged 55-70 years with acute or convalescent COVID-19. The chain carries TRBV19 and TRBJ1-1, with 9 bases that match TRBD1. The CDR3 loop is CASNEGQGMNTEAFF. CDR3 DNA: TGTGCCAGTAATGAAGGACAGGGGATGAACACTGAAGCTTTCTTT.